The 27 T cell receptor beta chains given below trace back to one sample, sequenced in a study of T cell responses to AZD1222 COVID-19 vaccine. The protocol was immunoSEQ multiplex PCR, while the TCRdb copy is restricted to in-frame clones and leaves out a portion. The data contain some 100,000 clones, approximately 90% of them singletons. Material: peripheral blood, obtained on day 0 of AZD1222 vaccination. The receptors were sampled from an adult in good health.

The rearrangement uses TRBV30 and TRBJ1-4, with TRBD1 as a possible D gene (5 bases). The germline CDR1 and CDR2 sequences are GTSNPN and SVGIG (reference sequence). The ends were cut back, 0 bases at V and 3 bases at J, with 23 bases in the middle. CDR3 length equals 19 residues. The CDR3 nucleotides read TGTGCCTGGAGTGTACGGGGCCCTGGAGGGCTATCAGCTAATGAAAAACTGTTTTTT. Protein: CAWSVRGPGGLSANEKLFF. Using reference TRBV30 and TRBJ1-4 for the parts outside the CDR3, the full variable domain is SQTIHQWPATLVQPVGSPLSLECTVEGTSNPNLYWYRQAAGRGLQLLFYSVGIGQISSEVPQNLSASRPQDRQFILSSKKLLLSDSGFYLCAWSVRGPGGLSANEKLFFGSGTQLSVL.

CDR3 in amino acids: CSVGSWTGGNEQYF. The CDR3 DNA reads as TGCAGCGTTGGATCATGGACAGGGGGTAACGAGCAGTACTTC. The chain links TRBV29-1 to TRBJ2-7, with 10 bases that match TRBD1. The ends lost 4 bases at V and 5 bases at J; junction bases unmatched: 8. CDR3 length equals 14 residues. Germline V lookup: CDR1 SQVTM, CDR2 ANQGSEA.

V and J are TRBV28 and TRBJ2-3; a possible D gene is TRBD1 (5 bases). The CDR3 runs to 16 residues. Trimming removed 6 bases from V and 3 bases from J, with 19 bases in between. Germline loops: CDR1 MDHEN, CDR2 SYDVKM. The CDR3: CASSPTGERQTDTQYF. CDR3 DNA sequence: TGTGCCAGCAGCCCCACAGGAGAGAGGCAGACAGATACGCAGTATTTT. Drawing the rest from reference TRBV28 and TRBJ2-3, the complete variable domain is DVKVTQSSRYLVKRTGEKVFLECVQDMDHENMFWYRQDPGLGLRLIYFSYDVKMKEKGDIPEGYSVSREKKERFSLILESASTNQTSMYLCASSPTGERQTDTQYFGPGTRLTVL.

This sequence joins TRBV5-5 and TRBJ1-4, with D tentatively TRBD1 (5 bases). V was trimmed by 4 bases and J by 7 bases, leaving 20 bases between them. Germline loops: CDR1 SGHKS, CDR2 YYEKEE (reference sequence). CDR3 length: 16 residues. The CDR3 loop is CASSTPEAGRSEKLFF. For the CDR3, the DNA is TGTGCCAGCAGCACTCCTGAGGCAGGGCGGAGTGAAAAACTGTTTTTT. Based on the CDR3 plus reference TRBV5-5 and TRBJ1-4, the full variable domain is DAGVTQSPTHLIKTRGQQVTLRCSPISGHKSVSWYQQVLGQGPQFIFQYYEKEERGRGNFPDRFSARQFPNYSSELNVNALLLGDSALYLCASSTPEAGRSEKLFFGSGTQLSVL.

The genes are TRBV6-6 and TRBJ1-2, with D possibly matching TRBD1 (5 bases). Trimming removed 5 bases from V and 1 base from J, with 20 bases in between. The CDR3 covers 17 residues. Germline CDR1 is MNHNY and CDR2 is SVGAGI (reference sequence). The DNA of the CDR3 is TGTGCCAGCAGTCCGCGAAGCCCACGGGACGGTAACTATGGCTACACCTTC. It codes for CASSPRSPRDGNYGYTF.

The CDR3: CASSPLTGSTF. The DNA of the CDR3 is TGTGCCAGCAGCCCTTTGACAGGATCTACCTTC. This chain joins TRBV7-7 and TRBJ1-2; a weak D match, TRBD1 (6 bases). Trimming took off 5 bases at V and 14 bases at J, with 15 bases between the two ends. Germline loops: CDR1 SSHAT, CDR2 FNYEAQ (reference sequence). The CDR3 length is 11 residues.

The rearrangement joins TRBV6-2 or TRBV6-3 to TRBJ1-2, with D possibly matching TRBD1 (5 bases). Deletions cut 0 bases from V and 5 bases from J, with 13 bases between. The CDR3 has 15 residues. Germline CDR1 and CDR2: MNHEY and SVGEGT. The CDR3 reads CASSYSFSGEYGYTF. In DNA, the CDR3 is TGTGCCAGCAGTTACTCGTTTTCGGGGGAATATGGCTACACCTTC.

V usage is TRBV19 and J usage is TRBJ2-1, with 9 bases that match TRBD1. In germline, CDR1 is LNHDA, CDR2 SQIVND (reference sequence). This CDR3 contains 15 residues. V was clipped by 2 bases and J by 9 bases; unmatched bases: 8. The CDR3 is CASSIPGTGLSEQFF. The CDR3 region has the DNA TGTGCCAGTAGTATACCAGGGACAGGGCTAAGTGAGCAGTTCTTC.

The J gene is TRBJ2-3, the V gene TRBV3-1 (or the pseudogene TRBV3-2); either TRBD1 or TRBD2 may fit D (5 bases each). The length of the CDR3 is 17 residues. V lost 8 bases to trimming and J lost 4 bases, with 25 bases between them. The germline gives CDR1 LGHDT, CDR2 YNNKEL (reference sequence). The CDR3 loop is CASQMSQRGWGPDTQYF. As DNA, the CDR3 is TGTGCCAGCCAAATGAGTCAGCGCGGTTGGGGACCAGATACGCAGTATTTT.

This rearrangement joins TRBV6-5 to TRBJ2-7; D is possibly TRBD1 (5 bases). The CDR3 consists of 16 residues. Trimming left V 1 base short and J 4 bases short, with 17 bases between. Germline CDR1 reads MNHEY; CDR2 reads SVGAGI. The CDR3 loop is CASSYWARAPVYEQYF. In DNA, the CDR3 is TGTGCCAGCAGTTACTGGGCCAGGGCTCCTGTGTACGAGCAGTACTTC.

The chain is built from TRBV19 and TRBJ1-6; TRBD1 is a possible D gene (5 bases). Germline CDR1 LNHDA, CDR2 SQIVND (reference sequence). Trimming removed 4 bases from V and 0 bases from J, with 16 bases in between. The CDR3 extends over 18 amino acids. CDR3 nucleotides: TGTGCCAGTAGTAAGCGAAGACAGCTTAGCTCCTATAATTCACCCCTCCACTTT. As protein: CASSKRRQLSSYNSPLHF. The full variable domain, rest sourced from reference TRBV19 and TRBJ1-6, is DGGITQSPKYLFRKEGQNVTLSCEQNLNHDAMYWYRQDPGQGLRLIYYSQIVNDFQKGDIAEGYSVSREKKESFPLTVTSAQKNPTAFYLCASSKRRQLSSYNSPLHFGNGTRLTVT.

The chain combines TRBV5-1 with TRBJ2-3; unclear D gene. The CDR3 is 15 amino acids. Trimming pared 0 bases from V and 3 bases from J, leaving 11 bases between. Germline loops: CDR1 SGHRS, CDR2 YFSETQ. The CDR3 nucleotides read TGCGCCAGCAGCTTGGTTCCAGGAGCGACAGATACGCAGTATTTT. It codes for CASSLVPGATDTQYF.

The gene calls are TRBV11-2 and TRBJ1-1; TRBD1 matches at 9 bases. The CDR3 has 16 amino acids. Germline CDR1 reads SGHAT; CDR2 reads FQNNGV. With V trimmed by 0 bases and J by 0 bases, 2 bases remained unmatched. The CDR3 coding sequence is TGTGCCAGCAGCTTAGAAGGGACAGGGTTGAACACTGAAGCTTTCTTT. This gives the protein CASSLEGTGLNTEAFF. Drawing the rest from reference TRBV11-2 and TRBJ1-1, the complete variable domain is EAGVAQSPRYKIIEKRQSVAFWCNPISGHATLYWYQQILGQGPKLLIQFQNNGVVDDSQLPKDRFSAERLKGVDSTLKIQPAKLEDSAVYLCASSLEGTGLNTEAFFGQGTRLTVV.

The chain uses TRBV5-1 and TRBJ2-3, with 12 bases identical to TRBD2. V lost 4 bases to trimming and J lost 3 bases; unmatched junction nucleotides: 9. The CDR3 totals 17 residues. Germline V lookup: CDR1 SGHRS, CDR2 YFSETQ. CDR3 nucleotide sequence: TGCGCCAGCAGCATACTAGCGGGAGGAGGTAGGACAGATACGCAGTATTTT. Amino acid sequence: CASSILAGGGRTDTQYF.

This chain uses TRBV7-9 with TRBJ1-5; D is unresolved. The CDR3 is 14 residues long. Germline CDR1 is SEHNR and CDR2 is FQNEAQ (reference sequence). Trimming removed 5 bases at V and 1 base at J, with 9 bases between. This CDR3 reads CASSPRGSNQPQHF. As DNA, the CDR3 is TGTGCCAGCAGCCCCCGAGGGAGCAATCAGCCCCAGCATTTT.

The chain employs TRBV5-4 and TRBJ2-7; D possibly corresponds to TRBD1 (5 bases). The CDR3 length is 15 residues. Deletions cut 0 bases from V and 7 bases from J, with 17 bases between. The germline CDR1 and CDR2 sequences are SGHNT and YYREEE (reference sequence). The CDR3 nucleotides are TGTGCCAGCAGCTTGGCGGTGGGGCTGGTTGTGGAGCAGTACTTC. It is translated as CASSLAVGLVVEQYF.

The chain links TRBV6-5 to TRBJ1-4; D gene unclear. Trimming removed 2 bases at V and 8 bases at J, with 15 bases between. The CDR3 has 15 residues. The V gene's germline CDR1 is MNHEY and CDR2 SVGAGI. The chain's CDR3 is CASSYRFGEGEKLFF. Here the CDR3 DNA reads TGTGCCAGCAGTTACCGCTTCGGGGAAGGGGAAAAACTGTTTTTT.

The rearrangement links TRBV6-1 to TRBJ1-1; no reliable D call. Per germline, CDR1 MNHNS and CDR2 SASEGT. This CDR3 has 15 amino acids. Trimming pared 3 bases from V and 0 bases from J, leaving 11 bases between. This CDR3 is CASSELIALNTEAFF. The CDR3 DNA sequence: TGTGCCAGCAGTGAGTTAATTGCCCTGAACACTGAAGCTTTCTTT.

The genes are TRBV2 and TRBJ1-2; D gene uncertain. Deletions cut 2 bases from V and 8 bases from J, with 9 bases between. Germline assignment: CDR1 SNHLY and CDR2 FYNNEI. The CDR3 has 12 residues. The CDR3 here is CASSETLAGYTF. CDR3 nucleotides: TGTGCCAGCAGTGAAACCCTCGCGGGCTACACCTTC.

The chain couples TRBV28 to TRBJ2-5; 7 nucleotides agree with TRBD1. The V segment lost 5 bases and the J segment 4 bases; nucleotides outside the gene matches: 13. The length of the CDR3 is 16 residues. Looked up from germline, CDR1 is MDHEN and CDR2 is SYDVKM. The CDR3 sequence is CASSAAQGMGLETQYF. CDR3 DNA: TGTGCCAGCAGTGCAGCACAGGGGATGGGGTTAGAGACCCAGTACTTC.

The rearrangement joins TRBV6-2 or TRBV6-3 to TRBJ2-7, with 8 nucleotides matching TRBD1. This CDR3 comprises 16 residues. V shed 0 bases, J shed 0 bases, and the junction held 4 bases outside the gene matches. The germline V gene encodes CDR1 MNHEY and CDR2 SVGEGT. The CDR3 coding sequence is TGTGCCAGCAGTTACTCGACAGGGGTCAGCTCCTACGAGCAGTACTTC. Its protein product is CASSYSTGVSSYEQYF.

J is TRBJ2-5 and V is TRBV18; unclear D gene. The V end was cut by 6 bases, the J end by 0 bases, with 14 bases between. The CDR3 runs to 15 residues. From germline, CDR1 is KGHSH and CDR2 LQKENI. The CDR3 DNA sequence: TGTGCCAGCTCCCGCCGCAATCAGTACCAAGAGACCCAGTACTTC. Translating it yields CASSRRNQYQETQYF.

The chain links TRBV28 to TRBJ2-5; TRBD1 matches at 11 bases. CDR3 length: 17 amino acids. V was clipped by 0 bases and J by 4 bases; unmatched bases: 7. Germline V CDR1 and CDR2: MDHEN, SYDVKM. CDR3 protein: CASSLWDRGRLGETQYF. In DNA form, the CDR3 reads TGTGCCAGCAGTTTATGGGACAGGGGGCGCTTGGGAGAGACCCAGTACTTC.

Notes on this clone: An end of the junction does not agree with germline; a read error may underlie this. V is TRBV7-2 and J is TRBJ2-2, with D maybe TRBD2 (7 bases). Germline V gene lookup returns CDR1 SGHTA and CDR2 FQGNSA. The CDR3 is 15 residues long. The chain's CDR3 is CASGARGGNAGELFF. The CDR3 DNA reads TGTGCCAGTGGGGCGAGGGGGGGGAACGCCGGGGAGCTGTTTTTT.

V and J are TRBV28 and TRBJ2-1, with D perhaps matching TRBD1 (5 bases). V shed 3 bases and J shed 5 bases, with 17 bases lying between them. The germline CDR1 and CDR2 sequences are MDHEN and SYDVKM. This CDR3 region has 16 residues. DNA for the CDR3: TGTGCCAGCAGTTTTCGTACCTGGGCAGGGCACAATGAGCAGTTCTTC. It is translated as CASSFRTWAGHNEQFF.

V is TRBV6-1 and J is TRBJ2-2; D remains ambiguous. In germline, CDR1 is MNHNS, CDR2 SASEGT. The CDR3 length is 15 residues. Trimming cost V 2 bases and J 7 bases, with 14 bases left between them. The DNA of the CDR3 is TGTGCCAGCAGTGAACTCCCGGGTGTCGGCGGGGAGCTGTTTTTT. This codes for CASSELPGVGGELFF.

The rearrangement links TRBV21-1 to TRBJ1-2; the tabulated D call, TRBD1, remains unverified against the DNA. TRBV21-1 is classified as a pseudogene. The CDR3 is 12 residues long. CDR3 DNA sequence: TGTGCCAGCTGTCCGCAGGGGTTTGGCTACACCTTC. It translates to CASCPQGFGYTF.